This T cell receptor (beta chain) was found in a study of blood T cell repertoires in COVID-19. The CDR3 is 13 amino acids. Germline values: CDR1 GTSNPN, CDR2 SVGIG (reference sequence). The V end lost 4 bases, the J end lost 2 bases, and 11 bases lay between the germline ends. In the original analysis: Estimates of nucleated cell counts were drawn from the amplification of reference gene primers. TCRdb's table, derived via immunoSEQ multiplex PCR, lists solely in-frame clones and lacks some. That table supplies the V and J calls and clone size; D and trimming were determined from the DNA. The sample includes approximately 91,000 clones, roughly 80% of them seen just once. By its share, this clone is medium-sized.

The sequencing input was peripheral blood. The TCR originated in a human donor in a cohort sampled during active COVID-19. The chain uses TRBV30 and TRBJ1-2, with D perhaps TRBD1 (5 bases). CDR3 coding DNA: TGTGCCTGGACCTTACAGGCAAACTATGGCTACACCTTC. This sequence encodes CAWTLQANYGYTF.